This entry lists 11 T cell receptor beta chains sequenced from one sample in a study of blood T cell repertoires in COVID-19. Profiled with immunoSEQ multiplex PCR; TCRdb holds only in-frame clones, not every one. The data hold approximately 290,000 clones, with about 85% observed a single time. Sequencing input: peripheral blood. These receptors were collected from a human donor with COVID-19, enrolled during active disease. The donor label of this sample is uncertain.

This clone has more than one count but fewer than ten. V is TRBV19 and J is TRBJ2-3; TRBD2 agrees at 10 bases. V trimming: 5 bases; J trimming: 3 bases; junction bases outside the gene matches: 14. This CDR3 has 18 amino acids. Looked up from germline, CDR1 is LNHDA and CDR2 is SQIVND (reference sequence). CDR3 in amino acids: CASSPLAGGGLGTDTQYF. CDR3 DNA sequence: TGTGCCAGTAGTCCTTTAGCGGGAGGAGGGTTAGGGACAGATACGCAGTATTTT. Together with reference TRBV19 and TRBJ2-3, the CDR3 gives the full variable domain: DGGITQSPKYLFRKEGQNVTLSCEQNLNHDAMYWYRQDPGQGLRLIYYSQIVNDFQKGDIAEGYSVSREKKESFPLTVTSAQKNPTAFYLCASSPLAGGGLGTDTQYFGPGTRLTVL.

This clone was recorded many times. CDR3 loop: CASSSGLAGPSYEQYF. DNA for the CDR3: TGTGCCAGCAGTTCGGGACTAGCGGGTCCTTCCTACGAGCAGTACTTC. V gene TRBV27 combines with J gene TRBJ2-7; 12 nucleotides match TRBD2. CDR3 length equals 16 residues. Unmatched junction bases numbered 5, after V lost 4 bases and J lost 1 base. Germline values: CDR1 MNHEY, CDR2 SMNVEV (reference sequence).

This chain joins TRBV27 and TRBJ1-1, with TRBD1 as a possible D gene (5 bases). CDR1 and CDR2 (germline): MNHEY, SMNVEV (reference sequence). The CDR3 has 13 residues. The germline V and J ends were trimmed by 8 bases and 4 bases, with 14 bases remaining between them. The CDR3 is CASAWPGGTEAFF. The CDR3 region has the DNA TGTGCCAGCGCTTGGCCGGGGGGCACTGAAGCTTTCTTT.

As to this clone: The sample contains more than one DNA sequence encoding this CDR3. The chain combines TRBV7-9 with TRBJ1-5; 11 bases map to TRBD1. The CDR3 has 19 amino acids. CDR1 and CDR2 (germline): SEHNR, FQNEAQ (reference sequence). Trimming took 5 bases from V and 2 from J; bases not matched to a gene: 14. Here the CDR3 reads CASSPGGTGGSLGNQPQHF. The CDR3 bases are TGTGCCAGCAGCCCCGGGGGGACAGGGGGATCTCTGGGCAATCAGCCCCAGCATTTT.

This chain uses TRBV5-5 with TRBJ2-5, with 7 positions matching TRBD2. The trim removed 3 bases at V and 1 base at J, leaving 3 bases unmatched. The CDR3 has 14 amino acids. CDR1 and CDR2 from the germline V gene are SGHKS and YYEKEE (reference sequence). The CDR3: CASSWEGRQETQYF. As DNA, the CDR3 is TGTGCCAGCAGCTGGGAGGGACGCCAAGAGACCCAGTACTTC.

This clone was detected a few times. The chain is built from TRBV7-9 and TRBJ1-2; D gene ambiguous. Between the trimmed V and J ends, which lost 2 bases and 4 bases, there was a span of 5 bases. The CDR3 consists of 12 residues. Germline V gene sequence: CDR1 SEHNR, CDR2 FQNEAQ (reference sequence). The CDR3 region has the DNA TGTGCCAGCAGCTTACCAGTCTATGGCTACACCTTC. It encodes CASSLPVYGYTF. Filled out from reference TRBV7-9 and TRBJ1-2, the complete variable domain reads DTGVSQNPRHKITKRGQNVTFRCDPISEHNRLYWYRQTLGQGPEFLTYFQNEAQLEKSRLLSDRFSAERPKGSFSTLEIQRTEQGDSAMYLCASSLPVYGYTFGSGTRLTVV.

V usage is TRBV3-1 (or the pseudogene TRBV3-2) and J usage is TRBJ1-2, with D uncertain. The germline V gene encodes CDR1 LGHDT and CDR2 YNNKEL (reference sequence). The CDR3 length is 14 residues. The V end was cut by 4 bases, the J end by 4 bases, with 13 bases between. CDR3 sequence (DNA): TGTGCCAGCAGCCCCTGGACGGAGGTCTATGGCTACACCTTC. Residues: CASSPWTEVYGYTF.

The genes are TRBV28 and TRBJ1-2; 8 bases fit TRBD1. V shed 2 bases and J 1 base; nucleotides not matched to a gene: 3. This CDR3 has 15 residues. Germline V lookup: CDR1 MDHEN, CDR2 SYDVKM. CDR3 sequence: CASSLDRGVNYGYTF. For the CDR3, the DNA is TGTGCCAGCAGTTTAGACAGGGGCGTTAACTATGGCTACACCTTC.

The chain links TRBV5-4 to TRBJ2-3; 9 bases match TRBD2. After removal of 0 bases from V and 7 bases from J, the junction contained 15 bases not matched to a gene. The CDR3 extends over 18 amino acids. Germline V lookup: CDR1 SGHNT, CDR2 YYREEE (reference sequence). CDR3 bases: TGTGCCAGCAGCTTGGCCCGAGTCTTGGCGGGAGGGGAAAATACGCAGTATTTT. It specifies CASSLARVLAGGENTQYF. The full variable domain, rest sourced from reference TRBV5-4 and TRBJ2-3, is ETGVTQSPTHLIKTRGQQVTLRCSSQSGHNTVSWYQQALGQGPQFIFQYYREEENGRGNFPPRFSGLQFPNYSSELNVNALELDDSALYLCASSLARVLAGGENTQYFGPGTRLTVL.

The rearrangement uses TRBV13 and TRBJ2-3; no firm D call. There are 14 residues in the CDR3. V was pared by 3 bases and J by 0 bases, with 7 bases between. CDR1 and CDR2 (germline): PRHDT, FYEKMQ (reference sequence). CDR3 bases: TGTGCCAGCAGCTTCGATAGCAGCACAGATACGCAGTATTTT. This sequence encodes CASSFDSSTDTQYF.

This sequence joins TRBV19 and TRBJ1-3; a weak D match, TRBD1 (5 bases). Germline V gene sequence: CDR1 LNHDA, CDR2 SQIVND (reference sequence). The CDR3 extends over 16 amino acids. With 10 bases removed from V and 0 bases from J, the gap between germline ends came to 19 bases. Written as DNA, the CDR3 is TGTGCCACGGTCAAAGCCGACAGAAGCTCTGGAAACACCATATATTTT. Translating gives CATVKADRSSGNTIYF. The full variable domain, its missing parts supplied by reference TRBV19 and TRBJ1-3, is DGGITQSPKYLFRKEGQNVTLSCEQNLNHDAMYWYRQDPGQGLRLIYYSQIVNDFQKGDIAEGYSVSREKKESFPLTVTSAQKNPTAFYLCATVKADRSSGNTIYFGEGSWLTVV.